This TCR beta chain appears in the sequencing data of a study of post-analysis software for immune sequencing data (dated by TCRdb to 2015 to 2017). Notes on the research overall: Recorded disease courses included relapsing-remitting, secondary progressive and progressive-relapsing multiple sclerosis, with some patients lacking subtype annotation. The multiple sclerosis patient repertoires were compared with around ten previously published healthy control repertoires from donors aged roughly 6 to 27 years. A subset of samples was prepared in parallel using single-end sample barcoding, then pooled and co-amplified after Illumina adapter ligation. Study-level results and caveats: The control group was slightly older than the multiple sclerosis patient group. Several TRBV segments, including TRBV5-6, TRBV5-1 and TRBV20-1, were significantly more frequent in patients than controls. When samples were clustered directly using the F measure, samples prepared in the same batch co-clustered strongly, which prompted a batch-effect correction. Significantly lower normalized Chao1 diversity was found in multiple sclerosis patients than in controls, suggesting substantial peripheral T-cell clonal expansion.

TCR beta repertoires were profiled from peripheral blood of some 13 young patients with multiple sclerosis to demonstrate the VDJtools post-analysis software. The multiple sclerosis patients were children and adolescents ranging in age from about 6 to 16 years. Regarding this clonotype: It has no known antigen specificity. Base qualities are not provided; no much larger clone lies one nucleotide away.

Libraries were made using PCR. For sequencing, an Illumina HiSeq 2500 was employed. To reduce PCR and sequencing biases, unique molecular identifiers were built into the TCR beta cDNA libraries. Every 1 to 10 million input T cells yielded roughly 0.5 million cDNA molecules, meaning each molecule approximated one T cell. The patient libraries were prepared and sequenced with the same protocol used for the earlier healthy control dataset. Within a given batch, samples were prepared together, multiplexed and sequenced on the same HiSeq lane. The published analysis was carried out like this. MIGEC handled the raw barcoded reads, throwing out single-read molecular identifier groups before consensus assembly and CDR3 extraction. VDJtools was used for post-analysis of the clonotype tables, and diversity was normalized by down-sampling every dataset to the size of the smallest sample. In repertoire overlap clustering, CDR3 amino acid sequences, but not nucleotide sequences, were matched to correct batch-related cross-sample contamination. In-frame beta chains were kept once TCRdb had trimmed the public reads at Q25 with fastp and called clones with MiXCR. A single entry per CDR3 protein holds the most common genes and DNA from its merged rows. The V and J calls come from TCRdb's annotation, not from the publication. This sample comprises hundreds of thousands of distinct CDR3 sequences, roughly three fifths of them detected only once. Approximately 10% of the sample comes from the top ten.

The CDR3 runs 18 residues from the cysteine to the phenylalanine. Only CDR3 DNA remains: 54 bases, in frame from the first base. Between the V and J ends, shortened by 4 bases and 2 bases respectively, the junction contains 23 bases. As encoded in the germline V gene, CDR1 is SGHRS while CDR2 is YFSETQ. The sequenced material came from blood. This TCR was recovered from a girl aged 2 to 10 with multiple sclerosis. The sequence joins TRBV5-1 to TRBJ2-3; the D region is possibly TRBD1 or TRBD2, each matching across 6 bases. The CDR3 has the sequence CASSPFLLGGPYTDTQYF. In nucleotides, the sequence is TGCGCCAGCAGCCCTTTTCTCCTGGGGGGCCCTTACACAGATACGCAGTATTTT.